This is a list of T cell receptor beta chains from one sample in a study of OX40 agonist ivuxolimab in advanced cancers. The repertoire was sequenced with immunoSEQ multiplex PCR; TCRdb's copy has only in-frame clones and lacks some. The sample consists of about 67,000 clones, more than 75% of them appearing once. The sample was CD4+ or CD8+ T cells sorted from blood, taken in a trial of the OX40 agonist ivuxolimab. The receptors come from an adult with an advanced solid tumor such as melanoma, head and neck, liver or kidney cancer. Each CDR3 is given with its conserved first and last residue. A D gene is named only where the DNA matches it firmly. Not all rows give a size; the values are once, few, many and, for expanded clones, a class.

clone_size | d_call | j_call | v_call | cdr3_aa | cdr3_nt
once | NA | TRBJ2-6 | TRBV29-1 | CSVLSSGANVLTF | TGCAGCGTTCTAAGCTCTGGGGCCAACGTCCTGACTTTC
NA | TRBD2 | TRBJ2-6 | TRBV6-1 | CASSERLAGSSGANVLTF | TGTGCCAGCAGTGAGCGACTAGCGGGGAGCTCTGGGGCCAACGTCCTGACTTTC
NA | NA | TRBJ1-5 | TRBV11-2 | CASSLGQNQPQHF | TGTGCCAGCAGCTTGGGGCAGAATCAGCCCCAGCATTTT
NA | NA | TRBJ1-3 | TRBV9 | CASSVIADSGNTIYF | TGTGCCAGCAGCGTAATAGCCGACTCTGGAAACACCATATATTTT
once | TRBD2 | TRBJ2-7 | TRBV7-2 | CASSHGLARGPEQYF | TGTGCCAGCAGCCATGGACTAGCCAGAGGACCCGAGCAGTACTTC
NA | NA | TRBJ1-2 | TRBV18 | CASSPDKNYGYTF | TGTGCCAGCTCACCTGACAAGAACTATGGCTACACCTTC
NA | TRBD1 | TRBJ1-2 | TRBV18 | CASSPDRAGGYTF | TGTGCCAGCTCACCTGACAGGGCGGGCGGCTACACCTTC
NA | TRBD1 | TRBJ1-3 | TRBV4-3 | CASSYDRGMSGNTIYF | TGCGCCAGCAGCTACGACAGGGGAATGTCTGGAAACACCATATATTTT
NA | NA | TRBJ2-7 | TRBV6-1 | CASSPRGAGLHEQYF | TGTGCCAGCAGTCCCAGGGGGGCAGGGCTTCACGAGCAGTACTTC
NA | TRBD2 | TRBJ2-2 | TRBV19 | CASSRRLAGTGELFF | TGTGCCAGTAGTAGGAGGCTAGCGGGCACCGGGGAGCTGTTTTTT
NA | TRBD2 | TRBJ2-5 | TRBV19 | CASSLGTSPETQYF | TGTGCCAGTAGTCTCGGGACTAGCCCAGAGACCCAGTACTTC
NA | NA | TRBJ2-3 | TRBV9 | CASSVHTGGSTDTQYF | TGTGCCAGCAGCGTACATACGGGGGGCAGCACAGATACGCAGTATTTT
NA | TRBD1 | TRBJ2-1 | TRBV7-2 | CASRPRQGNEQFF | TGTGCCAGCAGACCAAGACAGGGCAATGAGCAGTTCTTC
NA | TRBD1 | TRBJ1-5 | TRBV7-9 | CASSLGTGKNQPQHF | TGTGCCAGCAGCTTGGGGACAGGGAAAAACCAGCCCCAGCATTTT
NA | NA | TRBJ1-6 | TRBV25-1 | CASSAPGWKGSPLHF | TGTGCCAGCAGTGCCCCAGGGTGGAAGGGTTCACCCCTCCACTTT
NA | NA | TRBJ2-1 | TRBV2 | CASTGGGVSYNEQFF | TGTGCCAGCACCGGGGGTGGCGTTTCCTACAATGAGCAGTTCTTC
NA | NA | TRBJ1-4 | TRBV4-3 | CASSQQDRSEKLFF | TGCGCCAGCAGCCAGCAAGACAGGAGTGAAAAACTGTTTTTT
NA | NA | TRBJ1-2 | TRBV4-1 | CASSNGASYGYTF | TGCGCCAGCAGTAACGGAGCGTCTTATGGCTACACCTTC
few | NA | TRBJ1-3 | TRBV7-6 | CASSLGQLNTIYF | TGTGCCAGCAGCCTTGGACAGTTGAACACCATATATTTT
NA | TRBD2 | TRBJ2-5 | TRBV2 | CASSLAGEAAGGYF | TGTGCCAGCAGTTTAGCGGGAGAGGCCGCAGGGGGGTACTTC
NA | TRBD1 | TRBJ2-7 | TRBV7-2 | CASSLVGQGSPRSYEQYF | TGTGCCAGCAGCTTAGTAGGACAGGGGAGCCCTAGGTCCTACGAGCAGTACTTC
medium-sized | NA | TRBJ1-6 | TRBV5-4 | CASSLNRGDSPLHF | TGTGCCAGCAGCTTAAACAGAGGGGATTCACCCCTCCACTTT
NA | NA | TRBJ1-6 | TRBV6-5 | CASSSWTAHSPLHF | TGTGCCAGCAGCTCTTGGACAGCACATTCACCCCTCCACTTT
NA | NA | TRBJ1-1 | TRBV7-9 | CASSYSTEAFF | TGTGCCAGCAGCTATTCCACTGAAGCTTTCTTT
NA | TRBD1 | TRBJ1-5 | TRBV5-6 | CASSKDRGSNQPQHF | TGTGCCAGCAGCAAGGACAGGGGAAGCAATCAGCCCCAGCATTTT
NA | NA | TRBJ2-5 | TRBV4-3 | CASSQDFVGYQETQYF | TGCGCCAGCAGCCAAGATTTCGTCGGGTACCAAGAGACCCAGTACTTC
NA | NA | TRBJ1-2 | TRBV6-5 | CASSYSLDIGNGYTF | TGTGCCAGCAGTTACTCTCTGGATATCGGCAATGGCTACACCTTC
NA | NA | TRBJ1-5 | TRBV7-2 | CASSWGENQPQHF | TGTGCCAGCAGCTGGGGAGAAAATCAGCCCCAGCATTTT
few | TRBD1 | TRBJ1-1 | TRBV6-6 | CASSYSGGVNTEAFF | TGTGCCAGCAGTTACTCAGGGGGCGTCAACACTGAAGCTTTCTTT
NA | NA | TRBJ2-5 | TRBV27 | CASSLGDPYQETQYF | TGTGCCAGCAGTCTGGGCGATCCGTACCAAGAGACCCAGTACTTC
once | NA | TRBJ2-2 | TRBV18 | CASSPKDYTGELFF | TGTGCCAGCTCACCGAAAGACTACACCGGGGAGCTGTTTTTT
few | TRBD1 | TRBJ2-1 | TRBV2 | CASRDRGNEQFF | TGTGCCAGCAGAGACAGGGGTAATGAGCAGTTCTTC
NA | TRBD2 | TRBJ2-5 | TRBV6-5 | CASSRKGGQETQYF | TGTGCCAGCAGTAGAAAGGGAGGGCAAGAGACCCAGTACTTC
NA | NA | TRBJ1-5 | TRBV6-6 | CASSKTFQQPQHF | TGTGCCAGCAGTAAGACATTTCAACAGCCCCAGCATTTT
NA | NA | TRBJ2-7 | TRBV7-2 | CASSLAGAYEQYF | TGTGCCAGCAGCTTAGCAGGGGCTTACGAGCAGTACTTC
NA | NA | TRBJ1-3 | TRBV6-5 | CASSYSPGLGGNTIYF | TGTGCCAGCAGTTACTCTCCAGGACTCGGCGGAAACACCATATATTTT
NA | NA | TRBJ1-4 | TRBV7-8 | CASSLNREKLFF | TGTGCCAGCAGCTTAAACAGGGAAAAACTGTTTTTT
NA | TRBD1 | TRBJ1-2 | TRBV6-6 | CASSYEGADYGYTF | TGTGCCAGCAGTTACGAGGGGGCGGACTATGGCTACACCTTC
NA | TRBD1 | TRBJ1-1 | TRBV29-1 | CSVDRTGADEAFF | TGCAGCGTTGACAGGACAGGGGCCGATGAAGCTTTCTTT
NA | TRBD1 | TRBJ1-1 | TRBV6-5 | CASSKTGGEAEAFF | TGTGCCAGCAGTAAGACAGGGGGCGAAGCTGAAGCTTTCTTT
NA | TRBD1 | TRBJ2-7 | TRBV7-2 | CASSSWDRPYEQYF | TGTGCCAGCAGCTCCTGGGACAGGCCCTACGAGCAGTACTTC
NA | NA | TRBJ2-1 | TRBV5-1 | CASKALLTPNNEQFF | TGCGCCAGCAAGGCCCTCCTGACACCAAACAATGAGCAGTTCTTC
NA | NA | TRBJ1-1 | TRBV5-4 | CASSLPASEAFF | TGTGCCAGCAGCCTCCCGGCATCTGAAGCTTTCTTT
NA | TRBD2 | TRBJ2-1 | TRBV7-2 | CASSPAGTSGREQFF | TGTGCCAGCAGCCCGGCCGGGACTAGCGGTCGAGAGCAGTTCTTC
NA | NA | TRBJ1-2 | TRBV5-6 | CASSHWGDYGYTF | TGTGCCAGCAGCCATTGGGGGGACTATGGCTACACCTTC